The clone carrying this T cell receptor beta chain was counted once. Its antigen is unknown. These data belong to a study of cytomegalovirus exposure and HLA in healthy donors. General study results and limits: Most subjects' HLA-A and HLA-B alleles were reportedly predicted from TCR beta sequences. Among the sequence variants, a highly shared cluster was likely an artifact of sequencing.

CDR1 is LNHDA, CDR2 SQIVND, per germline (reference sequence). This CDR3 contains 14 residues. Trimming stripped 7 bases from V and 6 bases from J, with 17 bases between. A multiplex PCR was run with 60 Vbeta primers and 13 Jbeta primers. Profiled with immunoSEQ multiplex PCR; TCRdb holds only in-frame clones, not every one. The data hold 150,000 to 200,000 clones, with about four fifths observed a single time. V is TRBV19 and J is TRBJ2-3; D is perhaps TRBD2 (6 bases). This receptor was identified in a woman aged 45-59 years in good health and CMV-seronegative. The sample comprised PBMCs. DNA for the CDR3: TGTGCCAGTAATGTCGGGAGTAGGCAGGATACGCAGTATTTT. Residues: CASNVGSRQDTQYF.